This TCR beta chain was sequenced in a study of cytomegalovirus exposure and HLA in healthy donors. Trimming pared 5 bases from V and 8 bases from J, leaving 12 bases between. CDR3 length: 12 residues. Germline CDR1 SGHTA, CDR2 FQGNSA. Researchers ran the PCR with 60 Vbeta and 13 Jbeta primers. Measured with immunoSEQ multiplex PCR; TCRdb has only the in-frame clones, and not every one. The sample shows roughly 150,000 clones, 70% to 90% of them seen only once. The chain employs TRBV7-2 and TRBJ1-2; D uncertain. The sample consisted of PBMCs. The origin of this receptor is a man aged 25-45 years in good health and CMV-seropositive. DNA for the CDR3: TGTGCCAGCAGCGAGCAGAGGGAGGGCTACACCTTC. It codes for CASSEQREGYTF. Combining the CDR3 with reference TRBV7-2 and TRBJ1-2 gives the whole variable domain GAGVSQSPSNKVTEKGKDVELRCDPISGHTALYWYRQSLGQGLEFLIYFQGNSAPDKSGLPSDRFSAERTGGSVSTLTIQRTQQEDSAVYLCASSEQREGYTFGSGTRLTVV.